This is a list of T cell receptor beta chains from one sample in a study of blood T cells in healthy people across ages. Using its own MiXCR run on the 5' RACE reads, TCRdb lists one record per CDR3 protein. The sample gives 780,000 or so distinct CDR3 sequences, roughly 25% of which show up once; approximately 3.7% is in the top ten. The same specimen was also included in a second study, on T cells of mothers and their children.

The sequencing sample was made of blood. Every receptor here comes from a boy younger than 18 in good health. CDR3s include the opening cysteine and the closing phenylalanine or tryptophan. The D gene is left open where the match is weak. Clone size is given for some rows only: seen once, a few or many times, or a class if the clone is expanded.

CDR3 length: 14
clone size: few
D gene: NA
V gene: TRBV5-1
J gene: TRBJ2-1
CDR3 DNA: TGCGCCAGCAGCTTGGAACAGGGCTTAAATGAGCAGTTCTTC
CDR3 protein: CASSLEQGLNEQFF

CDR3 length: 15
clone size: NA
D gene: TRBD1
V gene: TRBV20-1
J gene: TRBJ1-1
CDR3 DNA: TGCAGTGCTAGGTCCGTGACAGGGGTTACGACTGAAGCTTTCTTT
CDR3 protein: CSARSVTGVTTEAFF

CDR3 length: 16
clone size: NA
D gene: NA
V gene: TRBV7-9
J gene: TRBJ1-2
CDR3 DNA: TGTGCCAGCAGCCCGGGACCTACCCTGGGGAACTATGGCTACACCTTC
CDR3 protein: CASSPGPTLGNYGYTF

CDR3 length: 15
clone size: NA
D gene: TRBD1
V gene: TRBV7-9
J gene: TRBJ2-1
CDR3 DNA: TGTGCCAGCAGCTTAGACAAGGGGGCCCACAATGAGCAGTTCTTC
CDR3 protein: CASSLDKGAHNEQFF

CDR3 length: 12
clone size: NA
D gene: NA
V gene: TRBV12-3/TRBV12-4
J gene: TRBJ2-1
CDR3 DNA: TGTGCCAGCAGTTTCACCAGCGATGAGCAGTTCTTC
CDR3 protein: CASSFTSDEQFF

CDR3 length: 15
clone size: few
D gene: TRBD1
V gene: TRBV19
J gene: TRBJ2-2
CDR3 DNA: TGTGCCAGTAGTATTGTGGACAGGGCAGACGGGGAGCTGTTTTTT
CDR3 protein: CASSIVDRADGELFF

CDR3 length: 14
clone size: few
D gene: NA
V gene: TRBV6-2/TRBV6-3
J gene: TRBJ2-2
CDR3 DNA: TGTGCCAGCAGTTACATCGAAGAGTCCGGGGAGCTGTTTTTT
CDR3 protein: CASSYIEESGELFF

CDR3 length: 15
clone size: NA
D gene: NA
V gene: TRBV7-9
J gene: TRBJ2-1
CDR3 DNA: TGTGCCAGCAGCCAATCCGCCCGGGGGATGAATGAGCAGTTCTTC
CDR3 protein: CASSQSARGMNEQFF

CDR3 length: 14
clone size: few
D gene: TRBD1
V gene: TRBV6-6
J gene: TRBJ2-1
CDR3 DNA: TGTGCCAGCATTCGGACAGGCAGGTACAATGAGCAGTTCTTC
CDR3 protein: CASIRTGRYNEQFF

CDR3 length: 16
clone size: few
D gene: NA
V gene: TRBV28
J gene: TRBJ2-7
CDR3 DNA: TGTGCCAGCAGTTTAGGGTCCGGGACCTACTTATACGAGCAGTACTTC
CDR3 protein: CASSLGSGTYLYEQYF

CDR3 length: 17
clone size: few
D gene: TRBD2
V gene: TRBV14
J gene: TRBJ2-1
CDR3 DNA: TGTGCCAGCAGCCAAGATTTTCTAGCGGGAGACTCAGGAGAGCAGTTCTTC
CDR3 protein: CASSQDFLAGDSGEQFF

CDR3 length: 14
clone size: few
D gene: TRBD2
V gene: TRBV20-1
J gene: TRBJ2-1
CDR3 DNA: TGCAGTGCTAGCGGGGGGACGCACTCCAATGAGCAGTTCTTC
CDR3 protein: CSASGGTHSNEQFF

CDR3 length: 13
clone size: NA
D gene: NA
V gene: TRBV7-2
J gene: TRBJ2-2
CDR3 DNA: TGTGCCAGCAGCTTAGTGGAGGACGGGGAGCTGTTTTTT
CDR3 protein: CASSLVEDGELFF

CDR3 length: 17
clone size: few
D gene: TRBD2
V gene: TRBV20-1
J gene: TRBJ2-7
CDR3 DNA: TGCAGTGCTACCCGGGGACTAGCGGGGGCCCGATCTCGCGAGCAGTACTTC
CDR3 protein: CSATRGLAGARSREQYF

CDR3 length: 13
clone size: few
D gene: NA
V gene: TRBV5-1
J gene: TRBJ2-3
CDR3 DNA: TGCGCCAGCAGCGGACCTAGCACAGATACGCAGTATTTT
CDR3 protein: CASSGPSTDTQYF

CDR3 length: 13
clone size: few
D gene: TRBD1
V gene: TRBV30
J gene: TRBJ1-6
CDR3 DNA: TGTGCCTGGAGTTACGACAGGGATTCACCCCTCCACTTT
CDR3 protein: CAWSYDRDSPLHF

CDR3 length: 14
clone size: few
D gene: TRBD1
V gene: TRBV7-8
J gene: TRBJ2-5
CDR3 DNA: TGTGCCAGCAGGGACGGGACAGGGCCGGAGACCCAGTACTTC
CDR3 protein: CASRDGTGPETQYF

CDR3 length: 16
clone size: NA
D gene: TRBD2
V gene: TRBV28
J gene: TRBJ2-1
CDR3 DNA: TGTGCCAGCAGTGCACCTAGCGGGGGCTCCTACAATGAGCAGTTCTTC
CDR3 protein: CASSAPSGGSYNEQFF

CDR3 length: 12
clone size: NA
D gene: NA
V gene: TRBV7-9
J gene: TRBJ2-1
CDR3 DNA: TGTGCCGGCAGCCCGGTTCTGGATGAGCAGTTCTTC
CDR3 protein: CAGSPVLDEQFF

CDR3 length: 15
clone size: few
D gene: NA
V gene: TRBV7-9
J gene: TRBJ2-5
CDR3 DNA: TGTGCCAGCAGCTCAGAGGTCGGCAGGAGAAAGACCCAGTACTTC
CDR3 protein: CASSSEVGRRKTQYF

CDR3 length: 18
clone size: NA
D gene: TRBD2
V gene: TRBV4-2
J gene: TRBJ2-6
CDR3 DNA: TGTGCCAGCAGCCAAGACGTAGCGGGAGAATCTGGGGCCAACGTCCTGACTTTC
CDR3 protein: CASSQDVAGESGANVLTF

CDR3 length: 13
clone size: few
D gene: TRBD1
V gene: TRBV20-1
J gene: TRBJ1-6
CDR3 DNA: TGCAGTGCTAGGAGGGACAGTAATTCACCCCTCCACTTT
CDR3 protein: CSARRDSNSPLHF

CDR3 length: 12
clone size: NA
D gene: NA
V gene: TRBV2
J gene: TRBJ2-7
CDR3 DNA: TGTGCCAGCAGTTGGGGAATGGGTGAGCAGTACTTC
CDR3 protein: CASSWGMGEQYF

CDR3 length: 13
clone size: few
D gene: TRBD1
V gene: TRBV2
J gene: TRBJ2-7
CDR3 DNA: TGTGCCAGCACAGGACAGGGAAGCTACGAGCAGTACTTC
CDR3 protein: CASTGQGSYEQYF

CDR3 length: 14
clone size: NA
D gene: NA
V gene: TRBV19
J gene: TRBJ1-1
CDR3 DNA: TGCGCCAGTAGTATTGTATGGGACACCACTGAAGCTTTCTTT
CDR3 protein: CASSIVWDTTEAFF

CDR3 length: 18
clone size: few
D gene: TRBD2
V gene: TRBV20-1
J gene: TRBJ2-4
CDR3 DNA: TGCAGTGCCACTTTATTTATCTCCGGGACTATAGCCAAAAACATTCAGTACTTC
CDR3 protein: CSATLFISGTIAKNIQYF

CDR3 length: 14
clone size: NA
D gene: NA
V gene: TRBV29-1
J gene: TRBJ2-1
CDR3 DNA: TGCAGCGTGGGTGACAGTAGCTCCTACAATGAGCAGTTCTTC
CDR3 protein: CSVGDSSSYNEQFF

CDR3 length: 14
clone size: NA
D gene: NA
V gene: TRBV6-5
J gene: TRBJ1-4
CDR3 DNA: TGTGCCAGCAGCCCTATGACAGAAGGTGAAAAACTGTTTTTT
CDR3 protein: CASSPMTEGEKLFF

CDR3 length: 15
clone size: few
D gene: NA
V gene: TRBV6-1
J gene: TRBJ1-4
CDR3 DNA: TGTGCCAGCAGTGATCACCGGGGGGATCTCGAAAAACTGTTTTTT
CDR3 protein: CASSDHRGDLEKLFF

CDR3 length: 14
clone size: NA
D gene: TRBD1
V gene: TRBV29-1
J gene: TRBJ1-4
CDR3 DNA: TGCAGCGTTGGGACAGGGCCAACTAATGAAAAACTGTTTTTT
CDR3 protein: CSVGTGPTNEKLFF

CDR3 length: 18
clone size: few
D gene: NA
V gene: TRBV14
J gene: TRBJ2-1
CDR3 DNA: TGTGCCAGCAGCCAAGATGATAGGCAGGGGTCCTTCTACAATGAGCAGTTCTTC
CDR3 protein: CASSQDDRQGSFYNEQFF

CDR3 length: 15
clone size: few
D gene: NA
V gene: TRBV7-9
J gene: TRBJ2-1
CDR3 DNA: TGTGCCAGCAGCTCCGGACAGAAAATAAACAATGAGCAGTTCTTC
CDR3 protein: CASSSGQKINNEQFF

CDR3 length: 15
clone size: few
D gene: TRBD2
V gene: TRBV28
J gene: TRBJ2-1
CDR3 DNA: TGTGCCAGCAGTGATACTAGCGGGAGCAACAATGAGCAGTTCTTC
CDR3 protein: CASSDTSGSNNEQFF

CDR3 length: 14
clone size: NA
D gene: NA
V gene: TRBV28
J gene: TRBJ1-1
CDR3 DNA: TGTGCCAGCAAAGGGAACAGAGTGAACACTGAAGCTTTCTTT
CDR3 protein: CASKGNRVNTEAFF

CDR3 length: 16
clone size: NA
D gene: TRBD1
V gene: TRBV6-1
J gene: TRBJ1-5
CDR3 DNA: TGTGCCAGCAGTAGGCAGGGGGCGAGTGGCAATCAGCCCCAGCATTTT
CDR3 protein: CASSRQGASGNQPQHF

CDR3 length: 13
clone size: few
D gene: NA
V gene: TRBV29-1
J gene: TRBJ2-7
CDR3 DNA: TGCAGCGTTGCTTCTAGTCGAGCCTACGAGCAGTACTTC
CDR3 protein: CSVASSRAYEQYF

CDR3 length: 13
clone size: few
D gene: TRBD1
V gene: TRBV28
J gene: TRBJ2-7
CDR3 DNA: TGTGCCAGCAGGGGGGACAGGGCCCGCGAGCAGTACTTC
CDR3 protein: CASRGDRAREQYF

CDR3 length: 16
clone size: few
D gene: TRBD2
V gene: TRBV5-1
J gene: TRBJ2-7
CDR3 DNA: TGCGCCAGCAGCTTAGGAGCGGGAGAAGTTTCCCACGAGCAGTACTTC
CDR3 protein: CASSLGAGEVSHEQYF

CDR3 length: 13
clone size: NA
D gene: NA
V gene: TRBV20-1
J gene: TRBJ1-1
CDR3 DNA: TGCAGTGCTAGTAGGGACGGGGACACTGAAGCTTTCTTT
CDR3 protein: CSASRDGDTEAFF